This T cell receptor (beta chain) was found in a study of T cells after yellow fever vaccination. On the study more broadly: Low-cell-number fractions were prepared with SMART-Seq v4 Ultra Low Input.

Trimming removed 3 bases from V and 0 bases from J, with 8 bases in between. CDR1 MGHRA and CDR2 YSYEKL come from the germline V gene. This CDR3 is built from 14 residues. Study findings and constraints: Reappearance after the booster was seen for most primary-vaccination clones, at around 95% CD4 and 70% to 90% CD8.

The study made its TCR cDNA through 5'RACE template switching. That step introduced a universal primer site along with UMIs. TCRdb itself ran the 5' RACE reads through MiXCR, one entry per CDR3 protein. Of more than 350,000 distinct CDR3 sequences in the sample, around 10% were seen once. Turning to this clonotype: The antigen remains undetermined.

This sample comprised PBMCs, obtained on the day of the first yellow fever vaccination. The source of this sequence is a man in his late teens or twenties who received the YFV17D yellow fever vaccine. This rearrangement joins TRBV4-1 to TRBJ1-1; no clear D gene. The CDR3 nucleotides are TGCGCCAGCAGCCACAACATCATGAACACTGAAGCTTTCTTT. It encodes CASSHNIMNTEAFF.